This T cell receptor (beta chain) derives from a study of T cell responses to AZD1222 COVID-19 vaccine. Study-level information: Researchers grouped second doses given at about 4 or about 12 weeks into one pool.

TCRdb keeps only in-frame clones here, not all; method: immunoSEQ multiplex PCR. The sample has roughly 99,000 clones, around 90% seen once. The CDR3 has 14 amino acids. General observations from the study: White British donors predominated, females outnumbered males, and clonal diversity was possibly underestimated. After the peak T cell response, and only then, were repertoires sampled.

In the case of this clone: Its target is not known.

This sequence was found in an adult in good health. Sequencing was performed on peripheral blood, taken on day 0 of AZD1222 vaccination. The chain carries TRBV21-1 and TRBJ1-6; TRBD1, the table's D call, lacks a check against the DNA. TRBV21-1 is a known pseudogene. This chain's CDR3 is CASSNRDRGSPLHF. CDR3 nucleotide sequence: TGTGCCAGCAGCAATAGGGACAGGGGATCACCCCTCCACTTT.